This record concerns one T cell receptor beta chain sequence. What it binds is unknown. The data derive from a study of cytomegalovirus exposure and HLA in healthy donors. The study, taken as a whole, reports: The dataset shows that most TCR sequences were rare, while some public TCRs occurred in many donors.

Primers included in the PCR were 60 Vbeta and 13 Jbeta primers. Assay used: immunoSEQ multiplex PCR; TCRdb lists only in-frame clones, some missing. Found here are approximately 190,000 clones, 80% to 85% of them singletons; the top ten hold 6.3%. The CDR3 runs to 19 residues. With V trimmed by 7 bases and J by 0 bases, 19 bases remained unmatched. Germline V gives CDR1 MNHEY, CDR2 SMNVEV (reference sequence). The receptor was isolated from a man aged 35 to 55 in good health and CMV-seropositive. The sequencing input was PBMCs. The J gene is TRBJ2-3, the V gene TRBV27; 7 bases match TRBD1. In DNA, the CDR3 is TGTGCCAGCACTCCCCGGGACAGTTCTTTCCTGGGGAGCACAGATACGCAGTATTTT. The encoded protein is CASTPRDSSFLGSTDTQYF.